This TCR beta chain was documented in a study of blood T cell repertoires in COVID-19. Study as a whole: Some COVID-19 samples were acute and others convalescent; all came from the United States, Italy and Spain. From T cells, B-cell-depleted T cells, or PBMCs came the material, which was cDNA or gDNA.

Trimming cost V 3 bases and J 10 bases, with 11 bases left between them. CDR1 KGHDR and CDR2 SFDVKD come from the germline V gene. This CDR3 has 12 residues. Original processing notes: Estimates of nucleated cell counts were drawn from the amplification of reference gene primers. TCRdb keeps only in-frame clones here, not all; method: immunoSEQ multiplex PCR. That table is the source of V, J and clone size, and D and trimming were worked out from the DNA. The repertoire holds more than 90,000 clones, with over 65% as singletons. Sequenced material: peripheral blood. The chain links TRBV24-1 to TRBJ2-5, with a tentative D call TRBD2 (6 bases). This sequence originates from a man aged 70 or older with acute or convalescent COVID-19. The CDR3 nucleotides are TGTGCCACCAGTGATCTAAAGGAGGGCCAGTACTTC. This sequence encodes CATSDLKEGQYF.